This TCR beta chain was obtained from a study of T cell responses to AZD1222 COVID-19 vaccine. Overall study findings and caveats: Per reports, nearly half of all spike-specific TCRs target regions that are unmutated in variants. Researchers took repertoire samples only after the peak T cell response had come.

V lost 7 bases and J 0 bases, leaving 9 bases between the germline ends. Germline V gene sequence: CDR1 LNHDA, CDR2 SQIVND (reference sequence). The CDR3 covers 13 residues. Using immunoSEQ multiplex PCR, the repertoire was profiled, and TCRdb retains in-frame clones only, with some absent. The repertoire consists of about 150,000 clones, with roughly 90% occurring once and the leading ten covering about 5.5%. This clone appeared a few times. Antigen unknown. The TCR was taken from an adult in good health. V and J are TRBV19 and TRBJ1-1; D uncertain. The sample in question was peripheral blood, obtained on day 0 of MenACWY control vaccination. The CDR3 here is CASKEEVNTEAFF. DNA of the CDR3: TGTGCCAGTAAGGAGGAGGTGAACACTGAAGCTTTCTTT.